The 6 T cell receptor beta chains below were found in one sample sequenced in a study of patients and donors after allogeneic stem cell transplantation. From the RT-PCR reads, TCRdb called clonotypes with MiXCR, one entry per CDR3 protein. Of tens of thousands of distinct CDR3 sequences listed, under 50% were seen once; the top ten hold around 55%. The sequenced sample consisted of blood, either unsorted or a sorted T cell fraction (not recorded which). The source of these receptors is a human donor who was either an allogeneic HSCT recipient or a stem cell or donor lymphocyte infusion donor (not recorded which). It is not recorded whose cells these are; they may come from a transplant donor.

The chain joins TRBV3-1 to TRBJ2-7; the D is unclear. The CDR3 extends over 14 amino acids. Trimming shortened V by 4 bases and J by 2 bases, and 12 bases separated the two germline ends. Germline loops: CDR1 LGHDT, CDR2 YNNKEL (reference sequence). The CDR3 nucleotides are TGTGCCAGCAGCCCCTCTGCGGCGGCCTACGAGCAGTACTTC. The encoded protein is CASSPSAAAYEQYF.

Only a few counts were recorded for this clonotype. J is TRBJ2-7 and V is TRBV11-2; either TRBD1 or TRBD2 may supply D (5 bases each). Germline assignment: CDR1 SGHAT and CDR2 FQNNGV. The ends were cut back, 4 bases at V and 4 bases at J, with 14 bases in the middle. This CDR3 has 14 residues. CDR3 loop: CASSSQSGGYEQYF. CDR3 nucleotides: TGTGCCAGCAGCTCCCAAAGTGGGGGTTACGAGCAGTACTTC.

J is TRBJ1-4 and V is TRBV7-9, with no clear D. Germline lookup yields CDR1 SEHNR and CDR2 FQNEAQ (reference sequence). Trimming shortened V by 0 bases and J by 0 bases, and 8 bases separated the two germline ends. The CDR3 spans 16 residues. The CDR3: CASSLAPPPTNEKLFF. In nucleotides, the CDR3 is TGTGCCAGCAGCTTAGCGCCTCCCCCAACTAATGAAAAACTGTTTTTT.

This chain connects TRBV7-9 to TRBJ1-2, with D perhaps TRBD1 (6 bases). The CDR3 totals 14 residues. Germline V gives CDR1 SEHNR, CDR2 FQNEAQ (reference sequence). V shed 5 bases and J shed 4 bases, with 14 bases lying between them. The CDR3 reads CASSRGQGSYGYTF. As DNA, the CDR3 is TGTGCCAGCAGCCGCGGGCAGGGGAGCTATGGCTACACCTTC. Filled out from reference TRBV7-9 and TRBJ1-2, the complete variable domain reads DTGVSQNPRHKITKRGQNVTFRCDPISEHNRLYWYRQTLGQGPEFLTYFQNEAQLEKSRLLSDRFSAERPKGSFSTLEIQRTEQGDSAMYLCASSRGQGSYGYTFGSGTRLTVV.

This clonotype was detected a few times. The rearrangement joins TRBV6-2 or TRBV6-3 to TRBJ1-2; D is possibly TRBD1 (5 bases). The CDR3 loop spans 13 amino acids. Trimming removed 6 bases from V and 6 bases from J, with 14 bases in between. The germline V gene has CDR1 MNHEY and CDR2 SVGEGT. The CDR3 DNA sequence: TGTGCCAGCAGCCCCCAGGGCATCCATGGCTACACCTTC. Amino acid sequence: CASSPQGIHGYTF.

This clonotype has only a few counts. The rearrangement uses TRBV5-6 and TRBJ1-4; D unresolved. The CDR3 consists of 12 residues. V lost 0 bases and J 8 bases, leaving 5 bases between the germline ends. Germline values: CDR1 SGHDT, CDR2 YYEEEE. CDR3 DNA: TGTGCCAGCAGCTTGGGAGCGGAAAAACTGTTTTTT. Translation: CASSLGAEKLFF.